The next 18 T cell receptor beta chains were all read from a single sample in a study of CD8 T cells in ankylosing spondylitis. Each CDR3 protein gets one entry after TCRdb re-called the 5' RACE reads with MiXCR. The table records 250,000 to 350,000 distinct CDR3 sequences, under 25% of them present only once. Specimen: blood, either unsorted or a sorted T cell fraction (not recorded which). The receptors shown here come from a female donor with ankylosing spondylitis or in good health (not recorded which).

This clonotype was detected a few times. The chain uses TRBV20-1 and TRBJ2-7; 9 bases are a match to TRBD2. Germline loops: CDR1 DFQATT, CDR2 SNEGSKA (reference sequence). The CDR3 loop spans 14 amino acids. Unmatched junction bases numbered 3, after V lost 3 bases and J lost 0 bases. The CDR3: CSASRLAVSYEQYF. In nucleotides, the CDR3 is TGCAGTGCTAGTAGACTAGCGGTCTCCTACGAGCAGTACTTC.

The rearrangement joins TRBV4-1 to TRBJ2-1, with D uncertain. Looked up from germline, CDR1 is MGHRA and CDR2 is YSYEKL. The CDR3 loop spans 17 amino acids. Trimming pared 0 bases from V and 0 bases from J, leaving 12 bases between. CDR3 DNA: TGCGCCAGCAGCCAAGACGGGCGAGGAAGCTCCTACAATGAGCAGTTCTTC. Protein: CASSQDGRGSSYNEQFF.

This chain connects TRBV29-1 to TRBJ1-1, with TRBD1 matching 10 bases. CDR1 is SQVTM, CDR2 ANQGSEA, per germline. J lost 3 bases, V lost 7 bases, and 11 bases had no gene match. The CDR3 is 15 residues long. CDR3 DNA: TGCAGCGCTATTCGCCCCGGGACAGGGGACACTGAAGCTTTCTTT. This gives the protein CSAIRPGTGDTEAFF.

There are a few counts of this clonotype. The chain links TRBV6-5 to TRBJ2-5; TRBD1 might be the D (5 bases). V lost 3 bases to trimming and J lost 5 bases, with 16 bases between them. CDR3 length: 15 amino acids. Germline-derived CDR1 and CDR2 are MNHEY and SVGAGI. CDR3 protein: CASSYVPQAGETQYF. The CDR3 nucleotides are TGTGCCAGCAGTTATGTCCCACAGGCTGGGGAGACCCAGTACTTC.

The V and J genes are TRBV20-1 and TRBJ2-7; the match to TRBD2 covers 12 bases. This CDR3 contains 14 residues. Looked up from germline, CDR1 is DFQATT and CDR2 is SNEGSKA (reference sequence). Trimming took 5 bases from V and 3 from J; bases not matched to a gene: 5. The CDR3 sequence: CSADSSGRDYEQYF. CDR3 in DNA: TGCAGTGCTGACTCTAGCGGGAGGGACTACGAGCAGTACTTC.

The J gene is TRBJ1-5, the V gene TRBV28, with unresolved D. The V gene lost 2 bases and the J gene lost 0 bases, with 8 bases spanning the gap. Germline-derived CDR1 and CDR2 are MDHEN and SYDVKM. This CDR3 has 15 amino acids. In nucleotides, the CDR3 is TGTGCCAGCAGTTTAAGAGAATATAGCAATCAGCCCCAGCATTTT. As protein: CASSLREYSNQPQHF.

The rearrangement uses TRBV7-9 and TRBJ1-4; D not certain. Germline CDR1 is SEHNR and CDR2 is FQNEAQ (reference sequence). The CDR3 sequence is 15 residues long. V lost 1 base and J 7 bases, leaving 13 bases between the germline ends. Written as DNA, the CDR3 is TGTGCCAGCAGCTTAGGTGGCGTTGCGGGTGAAAAACTGTTTTTT. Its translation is CASSLGGVAGEKLFF.

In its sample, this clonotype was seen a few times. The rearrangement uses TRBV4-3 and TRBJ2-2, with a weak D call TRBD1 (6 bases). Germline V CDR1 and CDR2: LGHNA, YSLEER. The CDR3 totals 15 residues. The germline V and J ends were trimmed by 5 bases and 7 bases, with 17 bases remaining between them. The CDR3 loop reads CASSYKGVAGGELFF. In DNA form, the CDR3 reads TGCGCCAGCAGCTACAAGGGGGTGGCAGGCGGGGAGCTGTTTTTT.

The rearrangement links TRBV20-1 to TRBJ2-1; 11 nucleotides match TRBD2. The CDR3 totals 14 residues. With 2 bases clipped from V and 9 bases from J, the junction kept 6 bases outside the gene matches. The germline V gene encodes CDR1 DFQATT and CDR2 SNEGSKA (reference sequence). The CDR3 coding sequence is TGCAGTGCTAGACCTAGCGGGAGGAGGAGTGAGCAGTTCTTC. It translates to CSARPSGRRSEQFF.

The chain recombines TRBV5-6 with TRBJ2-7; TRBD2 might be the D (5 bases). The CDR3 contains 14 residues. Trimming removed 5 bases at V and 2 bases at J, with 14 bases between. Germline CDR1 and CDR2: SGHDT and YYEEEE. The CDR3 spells CASRQTDWPYEQYF. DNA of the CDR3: TGTGCCAGCAGACAGACGGACTGGCCCTACGAGCAGTACTTC.

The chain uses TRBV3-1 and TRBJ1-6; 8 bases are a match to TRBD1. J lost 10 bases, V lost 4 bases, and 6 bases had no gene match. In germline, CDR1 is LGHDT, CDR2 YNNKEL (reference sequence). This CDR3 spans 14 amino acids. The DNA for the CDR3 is TGTGCCAGCAGCCTCGGGACAGGTGAATCACCCCTCCACTTT. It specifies CASSLGTGESPLHF. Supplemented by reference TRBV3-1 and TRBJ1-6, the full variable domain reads DTAVSQTPKYLVTQMGNDKSIKCEQNLGHDTMYWYKQDSKKFLKIMFSYNNKELIINETVPNRFSPKSPDKAHLNLHINSLELGDSAVYFCASSLGTGESPLHFGNGTRLTVT.

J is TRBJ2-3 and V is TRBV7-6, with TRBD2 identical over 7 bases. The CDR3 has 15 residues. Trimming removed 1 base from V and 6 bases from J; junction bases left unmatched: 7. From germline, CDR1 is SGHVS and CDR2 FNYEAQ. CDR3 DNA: TGTGCCAGCAGCTTAGGGGGGAGGGCGATGGATACGCAGTATTTT. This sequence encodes CASSLGGRAMDTQYF.

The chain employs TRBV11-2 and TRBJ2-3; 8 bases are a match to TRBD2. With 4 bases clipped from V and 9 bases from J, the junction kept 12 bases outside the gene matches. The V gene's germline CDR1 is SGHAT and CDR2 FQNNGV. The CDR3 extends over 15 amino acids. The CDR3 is CASSSLRGVGETQYF. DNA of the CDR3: TGTGCCAGCAGCTCCTTGCGGGGGGTGGGAGAGACGCAGTATTTT.

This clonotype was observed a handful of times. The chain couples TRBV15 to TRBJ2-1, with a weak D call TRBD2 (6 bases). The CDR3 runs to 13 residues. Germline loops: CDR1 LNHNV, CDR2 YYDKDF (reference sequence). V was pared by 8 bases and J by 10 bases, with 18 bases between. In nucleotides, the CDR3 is TGTGCCACCTCAAGGAGCGGGCTCGACGAGCAGTTCTTC. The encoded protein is CATSRSGLDEQFF.

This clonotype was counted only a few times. The DNA of the CDR3 is TGTGCCACCAGCAGAGAGGGGGAGAGCACTGAAGCTTTCTTT. This gives the protein CATSREGESTEAFF. V is TRBV15 and J is TRBJ1-1, with a weak D call TRBD1 (5 bases). CDR1 LNHNV and CDR2 YYDKDF come from the germline V gene (reference sequence). This CDR3 comprises 14 residues. V lost 0 bases and J 4 bases, leaving 9 bases between the germline ends.

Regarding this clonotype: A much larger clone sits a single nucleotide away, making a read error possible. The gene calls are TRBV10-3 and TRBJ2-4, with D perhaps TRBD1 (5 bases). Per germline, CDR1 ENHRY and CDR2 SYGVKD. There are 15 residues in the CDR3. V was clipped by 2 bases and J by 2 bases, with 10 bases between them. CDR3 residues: CAISEPGITKNIQYF. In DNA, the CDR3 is TGTGCCATCAGTGAGCCAGGGATAACCAAAAACATTCAGTACTTC.

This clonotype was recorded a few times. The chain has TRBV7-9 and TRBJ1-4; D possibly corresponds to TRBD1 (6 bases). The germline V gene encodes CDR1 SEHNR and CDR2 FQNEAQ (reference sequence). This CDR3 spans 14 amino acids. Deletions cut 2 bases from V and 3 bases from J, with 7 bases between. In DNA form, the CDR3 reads TGTGCCAGCAGCTTACGGACAGCTAATGAAAAACTGTTTTTT. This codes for CASSLRTANEKLFF.

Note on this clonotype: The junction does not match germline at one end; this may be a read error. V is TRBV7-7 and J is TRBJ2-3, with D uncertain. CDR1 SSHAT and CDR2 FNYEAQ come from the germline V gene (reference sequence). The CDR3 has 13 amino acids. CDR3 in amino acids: CASSSGRTDTQYF. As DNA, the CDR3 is TGTGCTAGCAGCTCCGGGCGCACAGATACGCAGTATTTT.